These 17 T cell receptor beta chains came from one sample sequenced in a study of cytomegalovirus exposure and HLA in healthy donors. Amplification used 60 Vbeta primers and 13 Jbeta primers. Produced via immunoSEQ multiplex PCR; TCRdb's table is partial and in-frame only. The table lists about 120,000 clones, 70% to 80% of them singletons, with 2% to 3% in the top ten. Sequencing was done on a sample of PBMCs. These receptors came from a female donor in good health and CMV-seronegative.

This chain links TRBV7-6 with TRBJ2-1; 9 bases agree with TRBD1. CDR3 length: 22 amino acids. The J segment lost 0 bases and the V segment lost 5 bases, leaving 23 bases of the junction unmatched. Germline CDR1 SGHVS, CDR2 FNYEAQ. This CDR3 reads CASSGSPPGQGTGSRSYNEQFF. In DNA form, the CDR3 reads TGTGCCAGCAGCGGATCCCCCCCAGGACAGGGGACGGGAAGTCGCTCCTACAATGAGCAGTTCTTC.

V and J are TRBV30 and TRBJ1-1; TRBD1 agrees at 7 bases. V dropped 2 bases and J dropped 8; count of bases not matched to a gene: 5. The length of the CDR3 is 12 residues. Germline V gene lookup returns CDR1 GTSNPN and CDR2 SVGIG (reference sequence). The CDR3 bases are TGTGCCTGGAGTAGGACAGGCCCCGAAGCTTTCTTT. As protein: CAWSRTGPEAFF.

This rearrangement joins TRBV4-1 to TRBJ2-1; 10 nucleotides match TRBD2. This CDR3 contains 15 residues. Germline V lookup: CDR1 MGHRA, CDR2 YSYEKL. The ends lost 5 bases at V and 8 bases at J; junction bases unmatched: 9. CDR3 in DNA: TGCGCCAGCAGCACTACTAGCGGGGTAGTCGATGAGCAGTTCTTC. It codes for CASSTTSGVVDEQFF.

This chain connects TRBV7-3 to TRBJ2-1; 9 bases align to TRBD1. The V and J ends lost 5 bases and 6 bases, in that order; junction bases with no gene match: 5. The CDR3 is 14 amino acids. CDR1 is SGHTA, CDR2 FQGTGA, per germline. As DNA, the CDR3 is TGTGCCAGCAGCCAGACAGGGGGATTCAATGAGCAGTTCTTC. It encodes CASSQTGGFNEQFF.

The chain employs TRBV7-2 and TRBJ2-7; 8 nucleotides match TRBD2. The CDR3 loop spans 13 amino acids. The V and J ends lost 5 bases and 2 bases, in that order; junction bases with no gene match: 2. Germline assignment: CDR1 SGHTA and CDR2 FQGNSA. This CDR3 is CASSRRGAYEQYF. The DNA of the CDR3 is TGTGCCAGCAGCCGGCGGGGGGCCTACGAGCAGTACTTC.

V gene TRBV30 combines with J gene TRBJ2-5; the D gene is possibly TRBD1 (6 bases). The J call may be mistaken, given a closer DNA end match to TRBJ2-7. The germline V gene has CDR1 GTSNPN and CDR2 SVGIG (reference sequence). The CDR3 is made up of 15 amino acids. CDR3 nucleotide sequence: TGTGCCTGGACTCCGACCCAGACCAGGGGAAGCGAGCAGTACTTC. Translated, it gives CAWTPTQTRGSEQYF.

V usage is TRBV6-6 and J usage is TRBJ2-7, with a possible D match to TRBD1 (6 bases). Germline CDR1 and CDR2: MNHNY and SVGAGI (reference sequence). V lost 6 bases and J lost 1, with 10 bases in between. The CDR3 is made up of 13 amino acids. In DNA form, the CDR3 reads TGTGCCAGCAGCCCGACAGGATCCTACGAGCAGTACTTC. Protein sequence: CASSPTGSYEQYF.

The gene calls are TRBV29-1 and TRBJ2-2, with 10 bases lining up with TRBD2. CDR1 and CDR2 (germline): SQVTM, ANQGSEA. V was pared by 7 bases and J by 7 bases, with 12 bases of the junction left unmatched. The CDR3 consists of 15 residues. As DNA, the CDR3 is TGCAGCGGCCTGGGAGCGGGGGGGCCTAACGGGGAGCTGTTTTTT. Protein sequence: CSGLGAGGPNGELFF.

The chain's CDR3 is CASSQGMANEKLFF. The CDR3 region has the DNA TGTGCCAGTTCGCAGGGTATGGCTAATGAAAAACTGTTTTTT. The chain employs TRBV19 and TRBJ1-4, with D possibly matching TRBD1 (5 bases). The CDR3 totals 14 residues. V lost 8 bases to trimming and J lost 3 bases, with 13 bases between them. Germline-derived CDR1 and CDR2 are LNHDA and SQIVND (reference sequence).

This clone was seen once. The chain couples TRBV9 to TRBJ1-1; D possibly corresponds to TRBD1 (6 bases). The CDR3 sequence is 14 residues long. Germline lookup yields CDR1 SGDLS and CDR2 YYNGEE. Deletions cut 7 bases from V and 4 bases from J, with 17 bases between. The DNA for the CDR3 is TGTGCCAGCCATCCTGGTAGGGGGAGCACTGAAGCTTTCTTT. Residues: CASHPGRGSTEAFF. The complete variable domain, with remaining parts taken from reference TRBV9 and TRBJ1-1, reads DSGVTQTPKHLITATGQRVTLRCSPRSGDLSVYWYQQSLDQGLQFLIQYYNGEERAKGNILERFSAQQFPDLHSELNLSSLELGDSALYFCASHPGRGSTEAFFGQGTRLTVV.

This chain joins TRBV19 and TRBJ2-1; D might be TRBD2 (7 bases). The CDR3 is made up of 16 amino acids. Trimming pared 4 bases from V and 2 bases from J, leaving 15 bases between. Germline V gene lookup returns CDR1 LNHDA and CDR2 SQIVND (reference sequence). CDR3 in amino acids: CASSNRRGGAYNEQFF. In DNA, the CDR3 is TGTGCCAGTAGTAATCGTAGAGGGGGGGCCTACAATGAGCAGTTCTTC.

Comment on this clone: A read error may produce the germline difference seen at one junction end. The V call is TRBV4-3, the J call TRBJ1-2; D may be TRBD1 (5 bases). The CDR3 is 13 residues long. Germline CDR1 reads LGHNA; CDR2 reads YSLEER. CDR3 DNA: TGCGCCAGCATCCAAGATCTGAAGGGGCTCTACACCTTC. It is translated as CASIQDLKGLYTF.

This clone was recorded once. The chain has TRBV28 and TRBJ1-2, with D perhaps matching TRBD1 (5 bases). The CDR3 is made up of 13 amino acids. Between the trimmed V and J ends, which lost 7 bases and 8 bases, there was a span of 17 bases. CDR1 and CDR2 from the germline V gene are MDHEN and SYDVKM. The CDR3 loop reads CASTRRGLGGYTF. CDR3 DNA: TGTGCCAGCACCCGGCGGGGCTTGGGGGGCTACACCTTC.

This clone has more than one count but fewer than ten. The rearrangement links TRBV7-8 to TRBJ2-1; 9 nucleotides agree with TRBD2. This CDR3 is 15 amino acids long. The V segment lost 5 bases and the J segment 3 bases; nucleotides outside the gene matches: 5. Germline assignment: CDR1 SGHVS and CDR2 FQNEAQ. The CDR3 region is CASSNLAGRYNEQFF. Written as DNA, the CDR3 is TGTGCCAGCAGCAATCTAGCGGGGCGCTACAATGAGCAGTTCTTC.

The gene calls are TRBV27 and TRBJ2-1, with 9 bases fitting TRBD1. CDR1 is MNHEY, CDR2 SMNVEV, per germline (reference sequence). The CDR3 spans 20 residues. V shed 1 base, J shed 2 bases, and the junction held 15 bases outside the gene matches. DNA for the CDR3: TGTGCCAGCAGTTTATTCGGGACAGGGTTTTGGACTCCTACCTACAATGAGCAGTTCTTC. Amino acid sequence: CASSLFGTGFWTPTYNEQFF.

The chain has TRBV4-3 and TRBJ2-5, with D perhaps matching TRBD1 (6 bases). The DNA end lines up better with TRBJ2-7; the J call may be wrong. Germline V gene sequence: CDR1 LGHNA, CDR2 YSLEER. The CDR3 covers 17 residues. Here the CDR3 DNA reads TGCGCCAGCAGCCAAGATCGGGAAACGTGGACAGTCCACGAGCAGTACTTC. This translates into CASSQDRETWTVHEQYF.

This clone has only one observation. This sequence joins TRBV7-9 and TRBJ1-5, with a tentative D call TRBD1 (5 bases). Looked up from germline, CDR1 is SEHNR and CDR2 is FQNEAQ (reference sequence). The ends were cut back, 1 base at V and 5 bases at J, with 18 bases in the middle. The CDR3 loop spans 17 amino acids. DNA of the CDR3: TGTGCCAGCAGCTTAGTGGGCGGGGAGGGGTCCGATCAGCCCCAGCATTTT. The encoded protein is CASSLVGGEGSDQPQHF.